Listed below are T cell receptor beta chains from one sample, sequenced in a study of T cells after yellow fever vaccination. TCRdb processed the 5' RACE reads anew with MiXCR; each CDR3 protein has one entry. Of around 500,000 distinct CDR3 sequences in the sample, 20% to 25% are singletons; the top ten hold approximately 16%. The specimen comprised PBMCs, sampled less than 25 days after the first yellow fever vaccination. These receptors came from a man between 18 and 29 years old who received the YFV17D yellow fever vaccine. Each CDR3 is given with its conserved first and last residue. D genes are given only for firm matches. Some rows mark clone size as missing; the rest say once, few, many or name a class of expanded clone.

TGTGCCAGCAGTTCCCCGCTGGTTGGAGGGTCCTACAATGAGCAGTTCTTC,CASSSPLVGGSYNEQFF,TRBV12-3/TRBV12-4,TRBJ2-1,-,few
TGTGCCAGCAGTGAATCCGGACTTATGGCTTTCTTT,CASSESGLMAFF,TRBV6-1,TRBJ1-1,-,few
TGTGCCAGCAGTCCGCCTTACGGGCCATTAGCTAGTGCTAGCACAGATACGCAGTATTTT,CASSPPYGPLASASTDTQYF,TRBV28,TRBJ2-3,-,-
TGTGCCAGCAGCTTGGAGACAGGGTACTCTGAGCAGTTCTTC,CASSLETGYSEQFF,TRBV11-2,TRBJ2-1,TRBD1,few
TGCGCCAGCAACTCCTACAATGAGCAGTTCTTC,CASNSYNEQFF,TRBV23-1,TRBJ2-1,-,-
TGTGCCAGCATGCGGTCAACTAATGAAAAACTGTTTTTT,CASMRSTNEKLFF,TRBV3-1,TRBJ1-4,-,-
TGTGCCAGCAGTGAATTGGGACAGATGAACACTGAAGCTTTCTTT,CASSELGQMNTEAFF,TRBV25-1,TRBJ1-1,TRBD1,few
TGTGCCAGCAGTTTCCGGACAGGACCAATAAGTGAAAAACTGTTTTTT,CASSFRTGPISEKLFF,TRBV5-6,TRBJ1-4,TRBD1,-
TGCGCCAGCAGCCATGCTACGAGTAGGAGGACCACCGGGGAGCTGTTTTTT,CASSHATSRRTTGELFF,TRBV4-1,TRBJ2-2,-,few
TGTGCCAGCAGCTCCTGGGGGGGGCGCAGCACAGATACGCAGTATTTT,CASSSWGGRSTDTQYF,TRBV6-1,TRBJ2-3,-,-
TGTGCCAGCAGCCCCCGGACAGCCATTAACACCGGGGAGCTGTTTTTT,CASSPRTAINTGELFF,TRBV7-2,TRBJ2-2,-,-
TGTGCCAGCAGCCAAGCCACAGGGGAGGATGGCTACACCTTC,CASSQATGEDGYTF,TRBV4-2,TRBJ1-2,TRBD1,-
TGCAGTGCTAGAAGGGCAAATAATTCACCCCTCCACTTT,CSARRANNSPLHF,TRBV20-1,TRBJ1-6,-,few
TGTGCCAGCAGTTTATCGAGTAGTCAGAGCGGGGAGCTGTTTTTT,CASSLSSSQSGELFF,TRBV12-3/TRBV12-4,TRBJ2-2,-,-
TGTGCCAGCAGTGAACCGACCTGGGACTCCCAAGAGACCCAGTACTTC,CASSEPTWDSQETQYF,TRBV6-1,TRBJ2-5,-,few
TGTGCCAGTATGAGGACCGCGAGCTCCTACAATGAGCAGTTCTTC,CASMRTASSYNEQFF,TRBV11-2,TRBJ2-1,-,-
TGCAGTGCTAATAACGGCCGGGACCTCCCCAGGGTGGCTTTCTTT,CSANNGRDLPRVAFF,TRBV20-1,TRBJ1-1,-,-
TGTGCCAGCATACGGACAGGGGGCTTGGATACGCAGTATTTT,CASIRTGGLDTQYF,TRBV28,TRBJ2-3,TRBD1,-
TGTGCCAGCTCACTCTCGAGCACTGAAGCTTTCTTT,CASSLSSTEAFF,TRBV18,TRBJ1-1,-,-
TGTGCCAGCACCGAGGGGGATTCAGGCTACACCTTC,CASTEGDSGYTF,TRBV28,TRBJ1-2,-,few
TGCAGTGCTAGAGAGACCGGGACTCCCATCTCGTTCTTC,CSARETGTPISFF,TRBV20-1,TRBJ2-1,-,few
TGCAGCGTTGAAGGACAGGGAGATGGCTACACCTTC,CSVEGQGDGYTF,TRBV29-1,TRBJ1-2,TRBD1,many
TGCGCCAGCAGCCAAGGGACAGATCCTCGCAAGCAGTTCTTC,CASSQGTDPRKQFF,TRBV4-3,TRBJ2-1,-,few
TGTGCCAGCAGTGAGACAGGGTTCAATCAGCCCCAGCATTTT,CASSETGFNQPQHF,TRBV6-1,TRBJ1-5,TRBD1,-
TGTGCCAGCAGTGACTTAGGACAGGCCCGCACCGGGGAGCTGTTTTTT,CASSDLGQARTGELFF,TRBV25-1,TRBJ2-2,TRBD1,few
TGCAGCGTTGATGGGGACGGGTCGGGGCAGCCCCAGCATTTT,CSVDGDGSGQPQHF,TRBV29-1,TRBJ1-5,-,-
TGTGCCAGCAATGGGCCACCCTCCCAGCATTTT,CASNGPPSQHF,TRBV28,TRBJ1-5,-,-
TGTGCCAGCCTTTGGGCAGATACGCAGTATTTT,CASLWADTQYF,TRBV2,TRBJ2-3,-,few
TGTGCCAGCAGTTACGGGACAGTCACCGGCTACACCTTC,CASSYGTVTGYTF,TRBV6-5,TRBJ1-2,TRBD1,few
TGCGCCAGCAGCCAAGAACCGTATACAGGGGGCACAGATACGCAGTATTTT,CASSQEPYTGGTDTQYF,TRBV4-3,TRBJ2-3,TRBD1,few
TGCAGCGTGGACAGGGCGGAGGAGCAGTTCTTC,CSVDRAEEQFF,TRBV29-1,TRBJ2-1,TRBD1,few
TGTGCCAGCAGCCGCCGGGACAGGTCTAATGAAAAACTGTTTTTT,CASSRRDRSNEKLFF,TRBV14,TRBJ1-4,TRBD1,-
TGTGCCAGCAGGTTGACAGGGAGCAATCAGCCCCAGCATTTT,CASRLTGSNQPQHF,TRBV6-2/TRBV6-3,TRBJ1-5,TRBD1,-